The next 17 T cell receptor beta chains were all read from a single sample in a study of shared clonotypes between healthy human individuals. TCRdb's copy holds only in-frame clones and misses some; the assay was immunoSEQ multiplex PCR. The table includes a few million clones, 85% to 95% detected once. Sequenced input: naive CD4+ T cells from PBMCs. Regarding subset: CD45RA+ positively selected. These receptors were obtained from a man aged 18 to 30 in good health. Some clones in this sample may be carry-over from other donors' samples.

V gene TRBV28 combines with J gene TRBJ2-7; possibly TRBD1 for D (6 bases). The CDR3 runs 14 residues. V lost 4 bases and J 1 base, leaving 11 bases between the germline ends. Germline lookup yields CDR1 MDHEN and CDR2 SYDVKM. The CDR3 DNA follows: TGTGCCAGCAGTTCGGGACAAGGGTCCTACGAGCAGTACTTC. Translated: CASSSGQGSYEQYF.

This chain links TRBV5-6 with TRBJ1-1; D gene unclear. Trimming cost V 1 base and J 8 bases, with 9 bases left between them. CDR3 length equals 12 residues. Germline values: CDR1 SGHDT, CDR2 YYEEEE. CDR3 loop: CASSLRRREAFF. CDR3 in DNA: TGTGCCAGCAGCTTGCGTCGAAGGGAAGCTTTCTTT.

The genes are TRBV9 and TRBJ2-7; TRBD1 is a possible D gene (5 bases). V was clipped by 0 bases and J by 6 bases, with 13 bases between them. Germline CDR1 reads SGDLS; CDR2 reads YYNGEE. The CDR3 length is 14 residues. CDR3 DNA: TGTGCCAGCAGCGTAGCGTCAGGGTTCGGCGAGCAGTACTTC. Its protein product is CASSVASGFGEQYF.

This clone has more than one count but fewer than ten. The CDR3 bases are TGTGCCAGCAGCCCTCCGCCAAATGAAAAACTGTTTTTT. Translation gives CASSPPPNEKLFF. The J gene is TRBJ1-4, the V gene TRBV7-9, with D unclear. Germline CDR1 SEHNR, CDR2 FQNEAQ (reference sequence). The CDR3 contains 13 residues. Deletions cut 5 bases from V and 5 bases from J, with 9 bases between.

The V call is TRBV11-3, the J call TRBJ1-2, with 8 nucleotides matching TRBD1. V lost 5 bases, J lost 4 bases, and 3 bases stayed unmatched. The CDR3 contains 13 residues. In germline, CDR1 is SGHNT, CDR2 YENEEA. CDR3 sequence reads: CASSQGQGYGYTF. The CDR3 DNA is TGTGCCAGCAGCCAAGGACAGGGCTATGGCTACACCTTC. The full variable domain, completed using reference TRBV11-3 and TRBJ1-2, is EAGVVQSPRYKIIEKKQPVAFWCNPISGHNTLYWYLQNLGQGPELLIRYENEEAVDDSQLPKDRFSAERLKGVDSTLKIQPAELGDSAVYLCASSQGQGYGYTFGSGTRLTVV.

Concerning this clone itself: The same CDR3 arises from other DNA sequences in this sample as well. The CDR3 nucleotides are TGTGCCAGCTCACCAGGAGTGCCCCAAGAGACCCAGTACTTC. Amino acid sequence: CASSPGVPQETQYF. The rearrangement uses TRBV18 and TRBJ2-5; D remains unclear. Germline CDR1 and CDR2: KGHSH and LQKENI. Deletions cut 2 bases from V and 1 base from J, with 8 bases between. This CDR3 spans 14 amino acids.

The CDR3 DNA is TGTGCCAGTAGTATTGGGCCGGGGGCGCTTGGAAACACCATATATTTT. Protein product: CASSIGPGALGNTIYF. This chain links TRBV19 with TRBJ1-3; tentative D call: TRBD1 (6 bases). Trimming pared 3 bases from V and 3 bases from J, leaving 15 bases between. This CDR3 contains 16 residues. Germline values: CDR1 LNHDA, CDR2 SQIVND (reference sequence).

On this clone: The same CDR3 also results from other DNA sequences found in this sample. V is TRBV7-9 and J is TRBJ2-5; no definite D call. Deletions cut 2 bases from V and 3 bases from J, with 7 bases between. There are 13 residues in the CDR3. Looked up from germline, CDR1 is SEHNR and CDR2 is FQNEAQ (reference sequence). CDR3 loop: CASSLSGEETQYF. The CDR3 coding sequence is TGTGCCAGCAGCTTATCAGGAGAAGAGACCCAGTACTTC.

The CDR3 DNA is TGTGCCAGCAGCCCCGGGACCTTTGGCGGGGAGCTGTTTTTT. It codes for CASSPGTFGGELFF. The J gene is TRBJ2-2, the V gene TRBV5-6; tentatively, D is TRBD1 or TRBD2 (5 bases each). Germline V gives CDR1 SGHDT, CDR2 YYEEEE. With 4 bases removed from V and 7 bases from J, the gap between germline ends came to 14 bases. This CDR3 comprises 14 residues.

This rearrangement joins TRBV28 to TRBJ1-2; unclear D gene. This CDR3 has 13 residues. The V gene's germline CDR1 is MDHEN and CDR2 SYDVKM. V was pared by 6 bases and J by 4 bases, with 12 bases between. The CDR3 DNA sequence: TGTGCCAGCAGCCTCGAGCGGGTCTATGGCTACACCTTC. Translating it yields CASSLERVYGYTF.

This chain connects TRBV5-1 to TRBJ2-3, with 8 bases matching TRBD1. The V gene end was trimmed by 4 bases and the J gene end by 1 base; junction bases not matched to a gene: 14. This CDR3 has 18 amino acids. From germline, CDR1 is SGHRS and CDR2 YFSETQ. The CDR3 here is CASSRGTGYPLGTDTQYF. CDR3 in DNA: TGCGCCAGCAGCCGAGGGACAGGATATCCTCTTGGCACAGATACGCAGTATTTT.

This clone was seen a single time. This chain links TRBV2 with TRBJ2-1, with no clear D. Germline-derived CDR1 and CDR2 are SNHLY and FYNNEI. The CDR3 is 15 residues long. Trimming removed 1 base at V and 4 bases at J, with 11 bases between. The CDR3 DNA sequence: TGTGCCAGCAGTGAAGGGTTTCTGACTTACAATGAGCAGTTCTTC. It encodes CASSEGFLTYNEQFF.

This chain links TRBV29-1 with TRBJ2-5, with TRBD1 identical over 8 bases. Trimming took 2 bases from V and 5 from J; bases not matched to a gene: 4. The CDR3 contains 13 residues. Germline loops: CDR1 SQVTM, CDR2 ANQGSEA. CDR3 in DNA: TGCAGCGTTGAACGGACAGGGTTGGAGACCCAGTACTTC. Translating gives CSVERTGLETQYF.

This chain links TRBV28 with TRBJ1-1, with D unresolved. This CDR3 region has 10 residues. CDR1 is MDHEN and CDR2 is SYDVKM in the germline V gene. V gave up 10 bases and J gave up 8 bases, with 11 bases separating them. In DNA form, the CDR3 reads TGTGCCACAAGAAGTGTCGAAGCTTTCTTT. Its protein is CATRSVEAFF.

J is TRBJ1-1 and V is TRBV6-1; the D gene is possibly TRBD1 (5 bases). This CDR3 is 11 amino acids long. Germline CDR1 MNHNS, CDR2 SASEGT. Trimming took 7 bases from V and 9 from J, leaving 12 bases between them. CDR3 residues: CASIRGFQAFF. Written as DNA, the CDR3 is TGTGCCAGCATTCGGGGGTTCCAAGCTTTCTTT.

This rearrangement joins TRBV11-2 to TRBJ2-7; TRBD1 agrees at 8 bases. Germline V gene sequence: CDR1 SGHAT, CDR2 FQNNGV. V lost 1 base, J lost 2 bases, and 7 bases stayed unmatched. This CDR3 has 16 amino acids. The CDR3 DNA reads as TGTGCCAGCAGCTTAGCCAGAGGGACAGGAACCTACGAGCAGTACTTC. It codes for CASSLARGTGTYEQYF.

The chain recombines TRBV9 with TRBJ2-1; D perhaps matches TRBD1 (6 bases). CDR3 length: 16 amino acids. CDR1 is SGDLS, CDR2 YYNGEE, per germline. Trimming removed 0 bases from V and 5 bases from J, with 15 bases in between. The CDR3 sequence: CASSVGQALSDNEQFF. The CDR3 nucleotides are TGTGCCAGCAGCGTAGGACAGGCATTAAGCGACAATGAGCAGTTCTTC.